These T cell receptor beta chains were read from a single sample in a study of blood T cell repertoires in COVID-19. Measured with immunoSEQ multiplex PCR; TCRdb has only the in-frame clones, and not every one. The top ten clones hold around 5% of a sample with 250,000 or so clones, around 87% of them seen once. Sequencing was performed on peripheral blood. These TCRs come from a woman aged 55-70 years with COVID-19, enrolled during active disease. The CDR3 runs from the conserved cysteine through the conserved F or W.

V: TRBV14; J: TRBJ2-2; CDR3: CASSQVRTGELFF
V: TRBV28; J: TRBJ1-4; CDR3: CASGFRTGRGEKLFF
V: TRBV29-1; J: TRBJ2-3; CDR3: CSVRVQASTDTQYF
V: TRBV18; J: TRBJ2-7; CDR3: CASSPRPGLLGQSYEQYF
V: TRBV5-4; J: TRBJ1-6; CDR3: CASSPGHRDSPLHF
V: TRBV7-2; J: TRBJ1-2; CDR3: CASSPDRRVNYGYTF
V: TRBV5-4; J: TRBJ1-2; CDR3: CASSARTGNYGYTF
V: TRBV27; J: TRBJ2-5; CDR3: CASSLSAVYQETQYF
V: TRBV3-1/TRBV3-2; J: TRBJ1-2; CDR3: CASSQGGQLNYGYTF
V: TRBV30; J: TRBJ1-2; CDR3: CAWDRENYGYTF
V: TRBV4-3; J: TRBJ1-1; CDR3: CASSQRQGKNTEAFF
V: TRBV10-3; J: TRBJ2-1; CDR3: CATCRTSSYNEQFF
V: TRBV6-5; J: TRBJ2-1; CDR3: CASTQGGIYNEQFF
V: TRBV7-6; J: TRBJ1-4; CDR3: CASSKEGAINEKLFF
V: TRBV7-8; J: TRBJ1-2; CDR3: CASSLAGRSNYGYTF
V: TRBV25-1; J: TRBJ2-1; CDR3: CASKGAGGLHEQFF
V: TRBV9; J: TRBJ2-7; CDR3: CASSVGLAGAPYEQYF
V: TRBV7-6; J: TRBJ1-2; CDR3: CASSDRPGQEARVGLYTF
V: TRBV7-3; J: TRBJ1-6; CDR3: CASSLSAGNSPLHF
V: TRBV3-1/TRBV3-2; J: TRBJ2-1; CDR3: CASSLGLAGLSYNEQFF
V: TRBV19; J: TRBJ2-5; CDR3: CASSIEGGRGRETQYF
V: TRBV6-5; J: TRBJ1-4; CDR3: CASGGDPNEKLFF
V: TRBV20-1; J: TRBJ1-1; CDR3: CSREGTEAFF
V: TRBV28; J: TRBJ1-4; CDR3: CASTPGGSEKLFF
V: TRBV6-5; J: TRBJ2-7; CDR3: CASSYSGRGLPYEQYF
V: TRBV6-1; J: TRBJ1-1; CDR3: CASSEGSTEAFF
V: TRBV19; J: TRBJ2-7; CDR3: CASKIGQGPDYEQYF
V: TRBV27; J: TRBJ1-5; CDR3: CASSGGSGTGFQPQHF
V: TRBV7-2; J: TRBJ1-6; CDR3: CASSLGWSGQSNSPLHF
V: TRBV5-4; J: TRBJ2-1; CDR3: CASSSDTHRVGEQFF
V: TRBV9; J: TRBJ2-7; CDR3: CASSPGGGYEQYF
V: TRBV6-1; J: TRBJ1-5; CDR3: CASSEVYSNQPQHF